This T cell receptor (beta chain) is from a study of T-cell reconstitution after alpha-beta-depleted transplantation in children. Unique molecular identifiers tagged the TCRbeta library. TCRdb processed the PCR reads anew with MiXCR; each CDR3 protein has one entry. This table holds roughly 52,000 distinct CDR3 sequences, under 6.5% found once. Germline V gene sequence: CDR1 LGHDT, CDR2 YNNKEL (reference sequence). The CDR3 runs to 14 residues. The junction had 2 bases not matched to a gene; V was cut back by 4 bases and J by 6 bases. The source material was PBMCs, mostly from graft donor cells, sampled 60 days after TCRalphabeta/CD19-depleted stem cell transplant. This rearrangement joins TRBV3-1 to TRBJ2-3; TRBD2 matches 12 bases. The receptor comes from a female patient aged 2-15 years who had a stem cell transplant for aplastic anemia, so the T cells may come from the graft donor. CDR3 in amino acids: CASSRTSGKDTQYF. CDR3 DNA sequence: TGTGCCAGCAGCCGGACTAGCGGGAAGGATACGCAGTATTTT.